This TCR beta chain was identified in a study of CD8 T cells in ankylosing spondylitis. As the method for making TCR beta libraries, quantitative 5'-RACE with molecular barcodes was used. TCRdb re-called the 5' RACE reads with MiXCR, one entry per CDR3 protein. The sample has under 130,000 distinct CDR3 sequences; 24% are singletons. As regards this clonotype: Its specificity is unknown.

Broader study findings: Ankylosing spondylitis blood seemed to carry a telltale TCR beta motif made of several highly homologous variants.

V lost 3 bases to trimming and J lost 4 bases, with 12 bases between them. Germline V lookup: CDR1 SGDLS, CDR2 YYNGEE. The CDR3 has 14 amino acids. The V and J genes are TRBV9 and TRBJ2-3; no reliable D call. The TCR was taken from a male donor with ankylosing spondylitis. Material for sequencing was synovial fluid, either unsorted or a sorted T cell fraction (not recorded which). The CDR3 sequence: CASSDSGGADTQYF. DNA for the CDR3: TGTGCCAGCAGCGACTCAGGTGGGGCAGATACGCAGTATTTT.